Shown below are 14 T cell receptor beta chains from a single sample sequenced in a study of HIV-infected patients and healthy controls. Via MiXCR, TCRdb re-called the 5' RACE reads, giving one row per CDR3 protein. This sample has about 18,000 distinct CDR3 sequences, with around 20% found just once. Sequencing was done on a sample of CD8+ T cells from blood. These receptors all stem from a human donor in good health.

The chain carries TRBV7-6 and TRBJ2-2; no clear D gene. V was clipped by 0 bases and J by 7 bases, with 6 bases between them. This CDR3 region has 13 residues. Germline V gene sequence: CDR1 SGHVS, CDR2 FNYEAQ. CDR3 protein: CASSLAWGGELFF. CDR3 sequence (DNA): TGTGCCAGCAGCTTAGCTTGGGGCGGGGAGCTGTTTTTT.

The chain uses TRBV7-6 and TRBJ2-3; 16 bases line up with TRBD2. The length of the CDR3 is 15 residues. CDR1 is SGHVS, CDR2 FNYEAQ, per germline. V lost 5 bases and J lost 9; bases outside the gene matches: 5. CDR3 coding DNA: TGTGCCAGCAGCCCGGGACTAGCGGGGGGGCGAACGCAGTATTTT. This translates into CASSPGLAGGRTQYF.

By sample share, this clonotype is medium-sized. The chain is built from TRBV2 and TRBJ1-5, with TRBD1 matching 7 bases. Unmatched junction bases numbered 4, after V lost 2 bases and J lost 3 bases. CDR3 size: 15 residues. CDR1 SNHLY and CDR2 FYNNEI come from the germline V gene. The CDR3: CASSEFTGDNQPQHF. CDR3 in DNA: TGTGCCAGCAGTGAATTTACAGGGGACAATCAGCCCCAGCATTTT.

The chain carries TRBV5-4 and TRBJ2-7, with 8 bases aligning to TRBD1. Germline V gives CDR1 SGHNT, CDR2 YYREEE (reference sequence). V was clipped by 4 bases and J by 2 bases; unmatched bases: 8. The CDR3 spans 15 residues. The CDR3 DNA follows: TGTGCCAGCAGCACTCGGACAGGGCGCCCCTACGAGCAGTACTTC. Its translation: CASSTRTGRPYEQYF.

This clonotype appeared a few times. The J gene is TRBJ1-4, the V gene TRBV7-9, with a possible D match to TRBD1 (5 bases). CDR3 size: 15 residues. The V gene lost 3 bases and the J gene lost 4 bases, with 12 bases spanning the gap. In germline, CDR1 is SEHNR, CDR2 FQNEAQ (reference sequence). The DNA of the CDR3 is TGTGCCAGCAGCTTTGGGGCGAGAGGTAATGAAAAACTGTTTTTT. This sequence encodes CASSFGARGNEKLFF.

The rearrangement links TRBV10-2 to TRBJ2-2, with D unresolved. Germline loops: CDR1 WSHSY, CDR2 SAAADI. V lost 9 bases to trimming and J lost 2 bases, with 4 bases between them. The CDR3 covers 11 residues. The CDR3, as DNA: TGCGCCAGTCTTAACACCGGGGAGCTGTTTTTT. This translates into CASLNTGELFF.

The table lists this clonotype with a count of one. The gene calls are TRBV24-1 and TRBJ2-5; TRBD1 might be the D (5 bases). Per germline, CDR1 KGHDR and CDR2 SFDVKD. The CDR3 runs to 18 residues. The V and J ends lost 0 bases and 0 bases respectively, with 16 bases between them. For the CDR3, the DNA is TGTGCCACCAGTGATTTGCGGGCAGGGCCCCCGTACCAAGAGACCCAGTACTTC. Translating it yields CATSDLRAGPPYQETQYF.

The chain is built from TRBV4-1 and TRBJ2-1; either TRBD1 or TRBD2 may fit D (6 bases each). The V end was cut by 6 bases, the J end by 2 bases, with 11 bases between. Germline loops: CDR1 MGHRA, CDR2 YSYEKL. The CDR3 runs to 14 residues. CDR3 nucleotide sequence: TGCGCCAGCAGTAGAGGGGGGCCCTACAATGAGCAGTTCTTC. The encoded protein is CASSRGGPYNEQFF.

The rearrangement uses TRBV4-1 and TRBJ1-1; weak D call: TRBD1 (5 bases). CDR3 length: 15 residues. The germline V gene encodes CDR1 MGHRA and CDR2 YSYEKL. The V end lost 1 base, the J end lost 4 bases, and 13 bases lay between the germline ends. In DNA, the CDR3 is TGCGCCAGCAGCCAAGTAATTGGAGGGGCCACTGAAGCTTTCTTT. Encoded protein: CASSQVIGGATEAFF.

The J gene is TRBJ1-2, the V gene TRBV6-1; 8 bases align to TRBD1. The CDR3 totals 13 residues. Germline V gives CDR1 MNHNS, CDR2 SASEGT. J lost 8 bases, V lost 6 bases, and 8 bases had no gene match. The CDR3 is CASRLQGARGYTF. CDR3 in DNA: TGTGCCAGCAGACTCCAGGGGGCGCGGGGCTACACCTTC.

The chain couples TRBV24-1 to TRBJ1-2, with D hard to call. Germline CDR1 reads KGHDR; CDR2 reads SFDVKD. CDR3 size: 14 residues. Trimming cost V 4 bases and J 6 bases, with 14 bases left between them. CDR3 amino acids: CATSDSTKIHGYTF. The CDR3 DNA follows: TGTGCCACCAGTGACTCGACTAAAATTCATGGCTACACCTTC.

This clonotype was found a few times. The gene calls are TRBV20-1 and TRBJ2-7, with 9 bases lining up with TRBD2. Trimming cost V 6 bases and J 1 base; bases outside gene matches: 13. Germline CDR1 is DFQATT and CDR2 is SNEGSKA (reference sequence). The CDR3 has 16 amino acids. The CDR3 here is CSANGAGGLWSYEQYF. CDR3 sequence (DNA): TGCAGTGCAAACGGGGCGGGGGGGCTTTGGTCCTACGAGCAGTACTTC.

The chain joins TRBV7-9 to TRBJ2-1, with 9 positions matching TRBD2. V shed 5 bases and J 4 bases; nucleotides not matched to a gene: 6. This CDR3 is built from 15 residues. CDR1 and CDR2 (germline): SEHNR, FQNEAQ (reference sequence). CDR3: CASSTSLAGYNEQFF. The CDR3 region has the DNA TGTGCCAGCAGCACGTCGCTAGCGGGATACAATGAGCAGTTCTTC.

This clonotype is termed large (0.1 to 1%). The chain joins TRBV18 to TRBJ2-3, with D perhaps TRBD1 or TRBD2 (5 bases each). V was shortened by 2 bases and J by 3 bases, with 6 bases between the two germline ends. The germline CDR1 and CDR2 sequences are KGHSH and LQKENI. This CDR3 contains 13 residues. CDR3 loop: CASSPWGTDTQYF. The DNA for the CDR3 is TGTGCCAGCTCACCATGGGGGACAGATACGCAGTATTTT. Full variable domain (missing parts from reference TRBV18 and TRBJ2-3): NAGVMQNPRHLVRRRGQEARLRCSPMKGHSHVYWYRQLPEEGLKFMVYLQKENIIDESGMPKERFSAEFPKEGPSILRIQQVVRGDSAAYFCASSPWGTDTQYFGPGTRLTVL.